The rows below give T cell receptor beta chains drawn from one sample of a study of T cells in Graves' hyperthyroidism and ophthalmopathy. MiXCR was run by TCRdb on the multiplex PCR reads, yielding one entry per CDR3 protein. The table has under 450,000 distinct CDR3 sequences, approximately 14% seen once. The sequencing sample was made of blood. These receptors all come from a woman aged 18-35 years with Graves' hyperthyroidism. The CDR3 runs from the conserved cysteine through the conserved F or W. Size values are once, few and many counts, or a class for expanded clones, and some rows have none.

CDR3 length: 15
V gene: TRBV7-2
clone size: many
J gene: TRBJ2-7
CDR3 protein: CASSLGGAVSYEQYF

CDR3 length: 13
V gene: TRBV20-1
clone size: once
J gene: TRBJ2-2
CDR3 protein: CSARLAGTGELFF

CDR3 length: 15
V gene: TRBV7-9
clone size: -
J gene: TRBJ2-3
CDR3 protein: CASSWSGHSTDTQYF

CDR3 length: 14
V gene: TRBV7-2
clone size: many
J gene: TRBJ1-2
CDR3 protein: CASSLGQGGNGYTF

CDR3 length: 13
V gene: TRBV12-3/TRBV12-4
clone size: many
J gene: TRBJ2-5
CDR3 protein: CASTTGAKETQYF

CDR3 length: 14
V gene: TRBV20-1
clone size: many
J gene: TRBJ2-7
CDR3 protein: CSATASGYSYEQYF

CDR3 length: 14
V gene: TRBV7-9
clone size: few
J gene: TRBJ2-7
CDR3 protein: CASSQGQGIVEQYF

CDR3 length: 15
V gene: TRBV14
clone size: few
J gene: TRBJ2-2
CDR3 protein: CASTKTGAGTGELFF

CDR3 length: 14
V gene: TRBV6-5
clone size: few
J gene: TRBJ1-1
CDR3 protein: CASSYSDGGTEAFF

CDR3 length: 16
V gene: TRBV19
clone size: -
J gene: TRBJ1-1
CDR3 protein: CASRRWETGPDTEAFF

CDR3 length: 14
V gene: TRBV5-1
clone size: many
J gene: TRBJ1-2
CDR3 protein: CASSLDTGGHGYTF

CDR3 length: 14
V gene: TRBV12-3/TRBV12-4
clone size: -
J gene: TRBJ2-1
CDR3 protein: CASSFDGGYNEQFF

CDR3 length: 14
V gene: TRBV20-1
clone size: -
J gene: TRBJ1-5
CDR3 protein: CSGRQGYGNQPQHF

CDR3 length: 13
V gene: TRBV2
clone size: many
J gene: TRBJ1-2
CDR3 protein: CASSEMDNYGYTF

CDR3 length: 18
V gene: TRBV20-1
clone size: -
J gene: TRBJ1-6
CDR3 protein: CSALPGQVVSSYNSPLHF

CDR3 length: 17
V gene: TRBV28
clone size: -
J gene: TRBJ2-6
CDR3 protein: CASSLGLAGAGANVLTF

CDR3 length: 15
V gene: TRBV19
clone size: -
J gene: TRBJ2-7
CDR3 protein: CASSRLPDRAYEQYF

CDR3 length: 13
V gene: TRBV6-1
clone size: few
J gene: TRBJ1-4
CDR3 protein: CASKHRGGGKLFF

CDR3 length: 16
V gene: TRBV12-3/TRBV12-4
clone size: many
J gene: TRBJ2-7
CDR3 protein: CASSSEGGKGSYEQYF

CDR3 length: 13
V gene: TRBV19
clone size: -
J gene: TRBJ1-2
CDR3 protein: CASSLSEGNGYTF

CDR3 length: 12
V gene: TRBV20-1
clone size: many
J gene: TRBJ2-7
CDR3 protein: CSTVQGAREQYF

CDR3 length: 17
V gene: TRBV4-3
clone size: -
J gene: TRBJ2-2
CDR3 protein: CASSQDQAEQNTGELFF

CDR3 length: 13
V gene: TRBV11-1
clone size: many
J gene: TRBJ2-2
CDR3 protein: CASSPTQTGELFF

CDR3 length: 15
V gene: TRBV7-3
clone size: many
J gene: TRBJ2-3
CDR3 protein: CASSLSAKRGDTQYF